This is a list of T cell receptor beta chains from one sample in a study of T cell responses to AZD1222 COVID-19 vaccine. The data were produced by immunoSEQ multiplex PCR, yet TCRdb's version contains in-frame clones alone and is incomplete. The table has about 92,000 clones, more than 75% seen once. This specimen was peripheral blood, taken on day 0 of AZD1222 vaccination. The receptor set was obtained from an adult in good health. CDR3s include the opening cysteine and the closing phenylalanine or tryptophan. A D gene is named only where the DNA matches it firmly. Only some rows state a clone size, as once, few, many or a class for expanded clones.

j_gene: TRBJ1-5; abundance: -; d_gene: -; v_gene: TRBV7-2; CDR3aa: CASSLESNQPQHF; CDR3nt: TGTGCCAGCAGCTTAGAGAGCAATCAGCCCCAGCATTTT
j_gene: TRBJ1-2; abundance: -; d_gene: TRBD1; v_gene: TRBV6-1; CDR3aa: CASSERQGGTNYGYTF; CDR3nt: TGTGCCAGCAGTGAGAGACAGGGGGGGACTAACTATGGCTACACCTTC
j_gene: TRBJ2-1; abundance: -; d_gene: TRBD2; v_gene: TRBV5-1; CDR3aa: CASSSGTSGANYNEQFF; CDR3nt: TGCGCCAGCAGCTCTGGGACTAGCGGGGCGAATTACAATGAGCAGTTCTTC
j_gene: TRBJ2-3; abundance: once; d_gene: -; v_gene: TRBV6-5; CDR3aa: CASSSWTGSTDTQYF; CDR3nt: TGTGCCAGCAGTTCTTGGACTGGGAGCACAGATACGCAGTATTTT
j_gene: TRBJ2-1; abundance: -; d_gene: -; v_gene: TRBV2; CDR3aa: CASTTGTHSYNEQFF; CDR3nt: TGTGCCAGCACTACAGGGACCCACTCCTACAATGAGCAGTTCTTC
j_gene: TRBJ2-3; abundance: -; d_gene: TRBD2; v_gene: TRBV7-2; CDR3aa: CASKAGRGFTDTQYF; CDR3nt: TGTGCCAGCAAGGCGGGGCGGGGGTTCACAGATACGCAGTATTTT
j_gene: TRBJ2-1; abundance: -; d_gene: -; v_gene: TRBV15; CDR3aa: CATSRAGQSYNEQFF; CDR3nt: TGTGCCACCAGCAGAGCGGGACAAAGCTACAATGAGCAGTTCTTC
j_gene: TRBJ1-6; abundance: -; d_gene: -; v_gene: TRBV30; CDR3aa: CAWSRGDYNSPLHF; CDR3nt: TGTGCCTGGAGCAGGGGCGACTATAATTCACCCCTCCACTTT
j_gene: TRBJ1-1; abundance: -; d_gene: TRBD1; v_gene: TRBV5-4; CDR3aa: CASSPRPGQGSSNTEAFF; CDR3nt: TGTGCCAGCAGCCCCCGTCCGGGACAGGGGAGTAGTAATACTGAAGCTTTCTTT
j_gene: TRBJ2-3; abundance: -; d_gene: -; v_gene: TRBV7-8; CDR3aa: CASSSTGRADTQYF; CDR3nt: TGTGCCAGCAGCTCGACAGGGAGGGCAGATACGCAGTATTTT
j_gene: TRBJ1-1; abundance: -; d_gene: -; v_gene: TRBV24-1; CDR3aa: CATSDRAGENTEAFF; CDR3nt: TGTGCCACCAGTGATCGGGCAGGAGAGAACACTGAAGCTTTCTTT
j_gene: TRBJ1-4; abundance: -; d_gene: TRBD1; v_gene: TRBV6-5; CDR3aa: CASSYSGRGREKLFF; CDR3nt: TGTGCCAGCAGTTACTCGGGCAGGGGGCGTGAAAAACTGTTTTTT
j_gene: TRBJ1-5; abundance: -; d_gene: -; v_gene: TRBV30; CDR3aa: CAWSVPGAGQPQHF; CDR3nt: TGTGCCTGGAGTGTACCAGGGGCGGGTCAGCCCCAGCATTTT
j_gene: TRBJ2-2; abundance: -; d_gene: -; v_gene: TRBV21-1; CDR3aa: CASSDEDREHTGELFF; CDR3nt: TGTGCCAGCAGCGACGAGGACAGGGAGCACACCGGGGAGCTGTTTTTT
j_gene: TRBJ2-5; abundance: -; d_gene: -; v_gene: TRBV19; CDR3aa: CASSIVGTPGEETQYF; CDR3nt: TGTGCCAGTAGTATAGTGGGGACTCCAGGGGAAGAGACCCAGTACTTC
j_gene: TRBJ1-6; abundance: -; d_gene: -; v_gene: TRBV5-5; CDR3aa: CASSLGPGPIPLHF; CDR3nt: TGTGCCAGCAGCTTGGGACCGGGACCCATACCCCTCCACTTT
j_gene: TRBJ2-7; abundance: -; d_gene: -; v_gene: TRBV6-7; CDR3aa: CARTYSVGAVSEQYF; CDR3nt: TGTGCCAGGACATACTCGGTAGGGGCGGTCTCCGAGCAGTACTTC
j_gene: TRBJ1-5; abundance: few; d_gene: -; v_gene: TRBV14; CDR3aa: CASSQQVETLDQPQHF; CDR3nt: TGTGCCAGCAGCCAACAGGTGGAGACACTAGATCAGCCCCAGCATTTT
j_gene: TRBJ1-1; abundance: -; d_gene: -; v_gene: TRBV18; CDR3aa: CASSPQSHSVNTEAFF; CDR3nt: TGTGCCAGCTCACCCCAGTCGCACAGCGTGAACACTGAAGCTTTCTTT
j_gene: TRBJ2-3; abundance: -; d_gene: -; v_gene: TRBV5-6; CDR3aa: CASSRDFRTDTQYF; CDR3nt: TGTGCCAGCAGCCGGGACTTTCGCACAGATACGCAGTATTTT
j_gene: TRBJ1-2; abundance: -; d_gene: -; v_gene: TRBV21-1; CDR3aa: CASSKPRPITGGVVWGYTF; CDR3nt: TGTGCCAGCAGCAAACCTCGACCCATTACAGGTGGGGTAGTGTGGGGCTACACCTTC
j_gene: TRBJ2-1; abundance: once; d_gene: -; v_gene: TRBV4-1; CDR3aa: CASSQDLEQFF; CDR3nt: TGCGCCAGCAGCCAAGATCTAGAGCAGTTCTTC
j_gene: TRBJ1-2; abundance: -; d_gene: -; v_gene: TRBV6-1; CDR3aa: CASSESLLLSVGYGYTF; CDR3nt: TGTGCCAGCAGTGAATCACTCCTACTTTCAGTAGGATATGGCTACACCTTC
j_gene: TRBJ1-5; abundance: once; d_gene: -; v_gene: TRBV4-1; CDR3aa: CASSQDLNQPQHF; CDR3nt: TGCGCCAGCAGCCAAGATCTCAATCAGCCCCAGCATTTT
j_gene: TRBJ2-5; abundance: -; d_gene: -; v_gene: TRBV5-1; CDR3aa: CASSPPKGTQETQYF; CDR3nt: TGCGCCAGCAGCCCCCCGAAAGGGACCCAAGAGACCCAGTACTTC
j_gene: TRBJ2-1; abundance: once; d_gene: -; v_gene: TRBV9; CDR3aa: CASSVAGSNEQFF; CDR3nt: TGTGCCAGCAGCGTAGCCGGGAGCAATGAGCAGTTCTTC
j_gene: TRBJ2-7; abundance: -; d_gene: TRBD1; v_gene: TRBV24-1; CDR3aa: CATSDPRTGGNEQYF; CDR3nt: TGTGCCACCAGTGATCCCCGGACAGGGGGAAACGAGCAGTACTTC
j_gene: TRBJ2-1; abundance: once; d_gene: -; v_gene: TRBV29-1; CDR3aa: CSVALSGAYNEQFF; CDR3nt: TGCAGCGTCGCCCTGTCCGGAGCCTACAATGAGCAGTTCTTC
j_gene: TRBJ1-4; abundance: -; d_gene: -; v_gene: TRBV7-2; CDR3aa: CASSPAPRVANEKLFF; CDR3nt: TGTGCCAGCAGCCCGGCCCCCAGGGTCGCTAATGAAAAACTGTTTTTT
j_gene: TRBJ1-4; abundance: few; d_gene: -; v_gene: TRBV6-5; CDR3aa: CASISAWGAGELFF; CDR3nt: TGTGCCAGCATCTCAGCGTGGGGGGCTGGGGAACTGTTTTTT
j_gene: TRBJ2-2; abundance: -; d_gene: -; v_gene: TRBV9; CDR3aa: CASSETPWDTGELFF; CDR3nt: TGTGCCAGCAGCGAGACCCCTTGGGACACCGGGGAGCTGTTTTTT
j_gene: TRBJ2-5; abundance: -; d_gene: -; v_gene: TRBV5-1; CDR3aa: CASSLTETQYF; CDR3nt: TGCGCCAGCAGCTTGACGGAGACCCAGTACTTC
j_gene: TRBJ2-7; abundance: -; d_gene: TRBD1; v_gene: TRBV11-3; CDR3aa: CASSGGQNSYGEQYF; CDR3nt: TGTGCCAGCAGCGGGGGACAGAACTCATACGGGGAGCAGTACTTC
j_gene: TRBJ2-7; abundance: -; d_gene: -; v_gene: TRBV10-3; CDR3aa: CAISENDYEQYF; CDR3nt: TGTGCCATCAGTGAAAACGATTACGAGCAGTACTTC
j_gene: TRBJ1-2; abundance: -; d_gene: TRBD1; v_gene: TRBV30; CDR3aa: CAWGQGYGYTF; CDR3nt: TGTGCCTGGGGACAGGGATATGGCTACACCTTC
j_gene: TRBJ1-2; abundance: -; d_gene: TRBD1; v_gene: TRBV14; CDR3aa: CASSHSRGYGYTF; CDR3nt: TGTGCCAGCAGCCACTCCAGGGGGTATGGCTACACCTTC
j_gene: TRBJ1-2; abundance: few; d_gene: -; v_gene: TRBV2; CDR3aa: CASSVTDYGYTF; CDR3nt: TGTGCCAGCAGTGTGACTGACTATGGCTACACCTTC
j_gene: TRBJ1-5; abundance: -; d_gene: -; v_gene: TRBV19; CDR3aa: CASSIERDSPQHF; CDR3nt: TGTGCCAGTAGTATAGAGAGGGACTCCCCCCAGCATTTT
j_gene: TRBJ2-7; abundance: -; d_gene: -; v_gene: TRBV21-1; CDR3aa: CASSKEAWDRSYEQYF; CDR3nt: TGTGCCAGCAGCAAAGAGGCGTGGGACAGGTCCTACGAGCAGTACTTC
j_gene: TRBJ1-2; abundance: -; d_gene: -; v_gene: TRBV14; CDR3aa: CASSQDANYGYTF; CDR3nt: TGTGCCAGCAGCCAAGACGCAAACTATGGCTACACCTTC
j_gene: TRBJ2-2; abundance: -; d_gene: TRBD2; v_gene: TRBV30; CDR3aa: CAWGATRTSGRTGELFF; CDR3nt: TGTGCCTGGGGGGCGACCCGGACTAGCGGGAGGACCGGGGAGCTGTTTTTT
j_gene: TRBJ2-1; abundance: few; d_gene: -; v_gene: TRBV7-2; CDR3aa: CASSSQGLFNNEQFF; CDR3nt: TGTGCCAGCAGTTCACAGGGTCTGTTTAACAATGAGCAGTTCTTC
j_gene: TRBJ1-2; abundance: -; d_gene: -; v_gene: TRBV6-5; CDR3aa: CATGRVSGYTF; CDR3nt: TGTGCCACCGGTAGGGTTTCAGGCTACACCTTC
j_gene: TRBJ1-1; abundance: -; d_gene: TRBD1; v_gene: TRBV5-6; CDR3aa: CASSFNRDRGEAFF; CDR3nt: TGTGCCAGCAGCTTCAACCGGGACAGAGGTGAAGCTTTCTTT
j_gene: TRBJ1-1; abundance: -; d_gene: TRBD1; v_gene: TRBV29-1; CDR3aa: CSGLDRAGTEAFF; CDR3nt: TGCAGCGGATTGGACAGGGCAGGCACTGAAGCTTTCTTT
j_gene: TRBJ2-3; abundance: -; d_gene: -; v_gene: TRBV15; CDR3aa: CATRSQGTTDTQYF; CDR3nt: TGTGCCACTCGTTCACAGGGAACCACAGATACGCAGTATTTT
j_gene: TRBJ1-6; abundance: -; d_gene: -; v_gene: TRBV19; CDR3aa: CASSAAGVWSYNSPLHF; CDR3nt: TGTGCCAGTAGTGCCGCGGGGGTTTGGTCCTATAATTCACCCCTCCACTTT
j_gene: TRBJ1-1; abundance: -; d_gene: -; v_gene: TRBV27; CDR3aa: CASSFRGLGTEAFF; CDR3nt: TGTGCCAGCAGTTTTAGGGGGTTGGGTACTGAAGCTTTCTTT